A single sample is the source of the 11 T cell receptor beta chains below, sequenced in a study of blood T cell repertoires in COVID-19. Profiled with immunoSEQ multiplex PCR; TCRdb holds only in-frame clones, not every one. The sample records 200,000 to 250,000 clones, roughly 82% being singletons. Sample: PBMCs or T cells enriched from blood (not recorded which). The receptors come from a woman in her 50s who had recovered from COVID-19.

V is TRBV19 and J is TRBJ2-3; the match to TRBD1 covers 10 bases. There are 16 residues in the CDR3. V lost 1 base and J lost 1; bases outside the gene matches: 2. The germline CDR1 and CDR2 sequences are LNHDA and SQIVND (reference sequence). As DNA, the CDR3 is TGTGCCAGTAGTATAGGGACAGGGGGTCGCACAGATACGCAGTATTTT. Amino acids: CASSIGTGGRTDTQYF.

The DNA of the CDR3 is TGTGCCAGCAGCTCCAGCGGGGTGGGGATTGAGACCCAGTACTTC. It specifies CASSSSGVGIETQYF. The V and J genes are TRBV7-2 and TRBJ2-5; 7 bases map to TRBD2. This CDR3 comprises 15 residues. The V gene end was trimmed by 4 bases and the J gene end by 5 bases; junction bases not matched to a gene: 10. The germline V gene encodes CDR1 SGHTA and CDR2 FQGNSA. Looking up the rest from reference TRBV7-2 and TRBJ2-5 gives the full variable domain: GAGVSQSPSNKVTEKGKDVELRCDPISGHTALYWYRQSLGQGLEFLIYFQGNSAPDKSGLPSDRFSAERTGGSVSTLTIQRTQQEDSAVYLCASSSSGVGIETQYFGPGTRLLVL.

This chain uses TRBV18 with TRBJ1-1; 12 nucleotides match TRBD1. The J segment lost 0 bases and the V segment lost 4 bases, leaving 6 bases of the junction unmatched. In germline, CDR1 is KGHSH, CDR2 LQKENI. This CDR3 is built from 17 residues. The DNA of the CDR3 is TGTGCCAGCTCACTGGGACAGGGGGCAAGAATGAACACTGAAGCTTTCTTT. Residues: CASSLGQGARMNTEAFF.

CDR3 amino acids: CASMAHEQYF. As DNA, the CDR3 is TGTGCCAGCATGGCCCACGAGCAGTACTTC. The chain employs TRBV2 and TRBJ2-7; D ambiguous. CDR1 and CDR2 from the germline V gene are SNHLY and FYNNEI. The length of the CDR3 is 10 residues. Between the trimmed V and J ends, which lost 7 bases and 5 bases, there was a span of 6 bases.

In this sample, this clone turned up once. V usage is TRBV5-1 and J usage is TRBJ2-5; a weak D match, TRBD2 (5 bases). Looked up from germline, CDR1 is SGHRS and CDR2 is YFSETQ. The V and J ends lost 1 base and 2 bases respectively, with 9 bases between them. This CDR3 is built from 14 residues. The CDR3 nucleotides read TGCGCCAGCAGCTTGCTGTCGGGACAAGAGACCCAGTACTTC. Its protein product is CASSLLSGQETQYF. The whole variable domain, remainder taken from reference TRBV5-1 and TRBJ2-5, is KAGVTQTPRYLIKTRGQQVTLSCSPISGHRSVSWYQQTPGQGLQFLFEYFSETQRNKGNFPGRFSGRQFSNSRSEMNVSTLELGDSALYLCASSLLSGQETQYFGPGTRLLVL.

This chain joins TRBV24-1 and TRBJ2-1; TRBD2 is a possible D gene (5 bases). V lost 1 base and J 8 bases, leaving 14 bases between the germline ends. Germline values: CDR1 KGHDR, CDR2 SFDVKD. The CDR3 sequence is 15 residues long. Here the CDR3 reads CATSDFRLAGHEQFF. The CDR3 DNA is TGTGCCACCAGTGATTTTCGGCTGGCGGGCCATGAGCAGTTCTTC.

The table lists this clone with a few counts. This chain uses TRBV18 with TRBJ1-1; perhaps TRBD1 as D (5 bases). V was trimmed by 3 bases and J by 0 bases, leaving 5 bases between them. The germline CDR1 and CDR2 sequences are KGHSH and LQKENI. The CDR3 runs to 13 residues. The CDR3: CASSPTVNTEAFF. The CDR3 nucleotides are TGTGCCAGCTCACCGACAGTGAACACTGAAGCTTTCTTT.

The chain carries TRBV6-5 and TRBJ1-4; D is uncertain. Germline lookup yields CDR1 MNHEY and CDR2 SVGAGI. CDR3 length equals 14 residues. Trimming removed 6 bases at V and 7 bases at J, with 15 bases between. Written as DNA, the CDR3 is TGTGCCAGCAGCCAAGGGAGGGTTTTTGAAAAACTGTTTTTT. Translated, it gives CASSQGRVFEKLFF.

The chain links TRBV11-2 to TRBJ2-6, with a possible D match to TRBD1 (6 bases). The CDR3 runs 15 residues. V shed 3 bases and J shed 2 bases, with 8 bases lying between them. Germline CDR1 is SGHAT and CDR2 is FQNNGV. The CDR3 nucleotides read TGTGCCAGCAGCTTCAACAGGGCTGGGGCCAACGTCCTGACTTTC. This translates into CASSFNRAGANVLTF.

The chain carries TRBV30 and TRBJ1-1; TRBD1 might be the D (5 bases). Germline CDR1 GTSNPN, CDR2 SVGIG (reference sequence). The CDR3 loop spans 15 amino acids. The ends were cut back, 4 bases at V and 5 bases at J, with 20 bases in the middle. The CDR3 loop reads CAWNLGARGWTEAFF. CDR3 bases: TGTGCCTGGAATTTAGGGGCGCGAGGTTGGACTGAAGCTTTCTTT.

The gene calls are TRBV7-2 and TRBJ2-5; 8 nucleotides align to TRBD2. The V gene's germline CDR1 is SGHTA and CDR2 FQGNSA. J was trimmed by 1 base and V by 2 bases; bases with no gene match: 6. The CDR3 length is 16 residues. The DNA of the CDR3 is TGTGCCAGCAGCTTAAACCCTAGCGGGTTCCAAGAGACCCAGTACTTC. Translation gives CASSLNPSGFQETQYF.